This T cell receptor beta chain was documented in a study of glioma-infiltrating T cells. As for the study in general: Target coverage was about 4.5- to 10-fold for some 1 million blood T cells. Study-wide points: Above-expected tissue-blood divergence occurred in all gliomas, most in low-grade ones. Signature shared blood CDR3 motifs were enriched in low-divergence and depleted in high-divergence patients.

Regarding this clonotype: The antigen is unknown.

Germline V gene sequence: CDR1 DFQATT, CDR2 SNEGSKA (reference sequence). The CDR3 extends over 17 amino acids. V shed 6 bases, J shed 3 bases, and the junction held 13 bases outside the gene matches. TCR alpha and beta CDR3 regions were amplified from RNA using iRepertoire nested multiplex PCR. One-step reverse transcription and amplification started from approximately 100-400 ng of tissue mRNA or PBMC total RNA. TCRdb ran MiXCR on the multiplex PCR reads and lists one entry per CDR3 protein. The repertoire holds 400,000 or so distinct CDR3 sequences, with about 40% as singletons. The specimen was glioma tissue, nonneoplastic brain tissue, or PBMCs (not recorded which). The clonotype originates from a human donor with low-grade glioma or glioblastoma, undergoing nonglioma brain surgery, or in good health (not recorded which). The chain has TRBV20-1 and TRBJ2-1, with 11 bases matching TRBD2. The CDR3 nucleotides read TGCAGTGCCTCGGGACTAGCGGTCACTCGCTACTACAATGAGCAGTTCTTC. Amino acid sequence: CSASGLAVTRYYNEQFF.